The T cell receptor beta chain described here comes from a study of CD8+ T cells in alopecia areata. Whole-study findings and limits: Many expanded lesional clones persisted in scalp and blood during tofacitinib treatment.

For this clone: What it binds is not known.

Isolated RNA was reverse transcribed into cDNA used as the sequencing template. This table comes from immunoSEQ multiplex PCR, and its TCRdb copy is limited to in-frame clones, with some not included. The data hold some 130,000 clones, with 50% to 55% observed a single time. Treatment noted: oral pan-JAK inhibitor, 5-10 mg twice daily. The input for sequencing was CD4+ T cells sorted from blood, taken at week 4, from a patient treated with tofacitinib. This clonotype originated in a human donor with alopecia areata.

CDR3 residues: CSVEPPDWMNTEAFF. The CDR3 coding sequence is TGCAGCGTTGAACCACCTGACTGGATGAACACTGAAGCTTTCTTT. The chain recombines TRBV29-1 with TRBJ1-1; D gene unclear. V was shortened by 2 bases and J by 0 bases, with 13 bases between the two germline ends. The CDR3 is made up of 15 amino acids. Germline lookup yields CDR1 SQVTM and CDR2 ANQGSEA.